The T cell receptor (beta chain) under discussion was sequenced for a study of Graves' ophthalmopathy and Graves' hyperthyroidism. Looking at the study overall: Peripheral blood was obtained at first diagnosis, ahead of any treatment. Study results and caveats: Most expanded clonotypes from thyroid (those above 0.001 frequency) were also found in blood.

On this clonotype: Its antigen remains unidentified.

Investigators amplified TCR beta CDR3 regions from RNA transcripts. Second-round multiplex PCR followed a first-round RT-PCR using HTBI primers. TCRdb fed the multiplex PCR reads into MiXCR, producing one record per CDR3 protein. Found here are some 350,000 distinct CDR3 sequences, roughly 17% of them singletons; the top ten hold 2.4%. If patients had other autoimmune diseases, uncontrolled infections, pregnancy or lactation, they were excluded. The CDR3 extends over 14 amino acids. Trimming stripped 0 bases from V and 4 bases from J, with 13 bases between. Germline assignment: CDR1 DFQATT and CDR2 SNEGSKA (reference sequence).

This TCR came from an adult woman with stable Graves' hyperthyroidism. The V call is TRBV20-1, the J call TRBJ2-7; perhaps TRBD2 as D (5 bases). Material for sequencing was peripheral blood. The chain's CDR3 is CSARDYGKEYEQYF. DNA of the CDR3: TGCAGTGCTAGAGATTACGGGAAGGAGTACGAGCAGTACTTC.